This T cell receptor beta chain is drawn from a study of blood T cell repertoires in COVID-19. Assay used: immunoSEQ multiplex PCR; TCRdb lists only in-frame clones, some missing. The sample yields more than 250,000 clones, around 86% seen once. Clinical histories supplied by participants themselves formed the basis of cohort assignment. Germline CDR1 and CDR2: SGHTS and YDEGEE. The CDR3 consists of 16 residues. Trimming removed 0 bases from V and 0 bases from J, with 12 bases in between. The receptor was isolated from a woman between 18 and 30 years old who had recovered from COVID-19. The genes are TRBV5-8 and TRBJ1-2; TRBD1 is a possible D gene (6 bases). The sequenced material came from PBMCs or T cells enriched from blood (not recorded which). CDR3 loop: CASSLAQQGPNYGYTF. In DNA, the CDR3 is TGTGCCAGCAGCTTGGCTCAACAGGGACCTAACTATGGCTACACCTTC.